These T cell receptor beta chains were read from a single sample in a study of glioma-infiltrating T cells. MiXCR was run by TCRdb on the multiplex PCR reads, yielding one entry per CDR3 protein. The data hold roughly 200,000 distinct CDR3 sequences, with around 42% observed a single time. Sequenced: glioma tissue, nonneoplastic brain tissue, or PBMCs (not recorded which). Receptor source: a human donor with low-grade glioma or glioblastoma, undergoing nonglioma brain surgery, or in good health (not recorded which). Both conserved end residues are part of each CDR3. Each record gives: D gene, V gene, J gene, clone size, CDR3 DNA, CDR3 protein. A D gene is named only where the DNA matches it firmly. Expanded clones are given a class, and other clones once, few, many or no size at all.

d_gene: TRBD2; v_gene: TRBV12-3/TRBV12-4; j_gene: TRBJ2-7; abundance: .; CDR3nt: TGTGCCAGCAGTTTAAAAGCGGGAACCCACGAGCAGTACTTC; CDR3aa: CASSLKAGTHEQYF
d_gene: .; v_gene: TRBV20-1; j_gene: TRBJ2-5; abundance: many; CDR3nt: TGCAGTGCGGAGAACCGGGCCCCCGGGGAGACCCAGTACTTC; CDR3aa: CSAENRAPGETQYF
d_gene: .; v_gene: TRBV5-1; j_gene: TRBJ2-1; abundance: .; CDR3nt: TGCGCCAGCGCCCCGGAGATGGGGGAGCAGTTCTTC; CDR3aa: CASAPEMGEQFF
d_gene: .; v_gene: TRBV11-3; j_gene: TRBJ2-3; abundance: .; CDR3nt: TGTGCCAGCAGCTCCGGAAAGAGCAAAGATACGCAGTATTTT; CDR3aa: CASSSGKSKDTQYF
d_gene: TRBD1; v_gene: TRBV2; j_gene: TRBJ2-5; abundance: .; CDR3nt: TGTGCCAGCAGGGGACAGGGTAGAGGACAAGAGACCCAGTACTTC; CDR3aa: CASRGQGRGQETQYF
d_gene: TRBD2; v_gene: TRBV7-2; j_gene: TRBJ2-3; abundance: .; CDR3nt: TGCGCCATCAGACCACTAGCGGGAGTGGTAGATACGCAGTATTTT; CDR3aa: CAIRPLAGVVDTQYF
d_gene: TRBD2; v_gene: TRBV5-6; j_gene: TRBJ2-1; abundance: .; CDR3nt: TGTGCCAGCAGCTCCCGGGGGGAGCAGGCCCACTCCTACAATGAGCAGTTCTTC; CDR3aa: CASSSRGEQAHSYNEQFF
d_gene: TRBD1; v_gene: TRBV2; j_gene: TRBJ2-6; abundance: .; CDR3nt: TGTGCCAGGACCCGGGACAGCTCTGGGGCCAACGTCCTGACTTTC; CDR3aa: CARTRDSSGANVLTF
d_gene: .; v_gene: TRBV5-4; j_gene: TRBJ2-1; abundance: .; CDR3nt: TGTGCCAGCAGCTTGGAGAACCCGCACAGGGAACCTGAGCAGTTCTTC; CDR3aa: CASSLENPHREPEQFF
d_gene: .; v_gene: TRBV20-1; j_gene: TRBJ2-1; abundance: .; CDR3nt: TGCAGTGCTAGAGATACGCAGCGGGCAGACAATGAGCAGTTCTTC; CDR3aa: CSARDTQRADNEQFF
d_gene: .; v_gene: TRBV7-9; j_gene: TRBJ2-7; abundance: many; CDR3nt: TGTGCCAGCAGCCGTTGGGACATCGCCTACGAGCAGTACTTC; CDR3aa: CASSRWDIAYEQYF
d_gene: .; v_gene: TRBV24-1; j_gene: TRBJ1-2; abundance: .; CDR3nt: TGTGCCACCAGTGATGAGGGGTTCGGCTATGGCTACACCTTC; CDR3aa: CATSDEGFGYGYTF
d_gene: .; v_gene: TRBV7-9; j_gene: TRBJ2-1; abundance: once; CDR3nt: TGTGCCAGCAGCTTAGTGTCCGAACAGTTGAATAATGAGCAGTTCTTC; CDR3aa: CASSLVSEQLNNEQFF
d_gene: TRBD1; v_gene: TRBV27; j_gene: TRBJ1-5; abundance: many; CDR3nt: TGTGCCAGCAGTACGCATCCGGGACAGGGAAATCAGCCCCAGCATTTT; CDR3aa: CASSTHPGQGNQPQHF
d_gene: TRBD2; v_gene: TRBV19; j_gene: TRBJ2-4; abundance: .; CDR3nt: TGTGCCAGTAGTACCGGGACTAGCGGGAGGGCCCGAGCCGGGAAACGGAGCAACATTCAGTACTTC; CDR3aa: CASSTGTSGRARAGKRSNIQYF
d_gene: .; v_gene: TRBV25-1; j_gene: TRBJ1-1; abundance: many; CDR3nt: TGTGCCAGCAGTGTGGACACGAACACTGAAGCTTTCTTT; CDR3aa: CASSVDTNTEAFF
d_gene: TRBD2; v_gene: TRBV5-4; j_gene: TRBJ2-1; abundance: .; CDR3nt: TGTGCCAGCAGTGAATTGACTAGCGGGAGGGGATACAATGAGCAGTTCTTC; CDR3aa: CASSELTSGRGYNEQFF
d_gene: .; v_gene: TRBV12-3/TRBV12-4; j_gene: TRBJ2-3; abundance: once; CDR3nt: TGTGCCAGCACCCCGGTGGGGAGAGATACGCAGTATTTT; CDR3aa: CASTPVGRDTQYF
d_gene: .; v_gene: TRBV14; j_gene: TRBJ2-5; abundance: .; CDR3nt: TGTGCCATCAGCCAAGATTGGTGGACTCAAGAGACCCAGTACTTC; CDR3aa: CAISQDWWTQETQYF
d_gene: .; v_gene: TRBV20-1; j_gene: TRBJ2-3; abundance: medium-sized; CDR3nt: TGCAGTGCCGTGCCCAGGGACCGTATTATCACAGATACGCAGTATTTT; CDR3aa: CSAVPRDRIITDTQYF
d_gene: .; v_gene: TRBV6-4; j_gene: TRBJ1-1; abundance: .; CDR3nt: TGTGCCAGCAGAAAAGGGGGTGGGGTAGGCACTGAAGCTTTCTTT; CDR3aa: CASRKGGGVGTEAFF
d_gene: .; v_gene: TRBV20-1; j_gene: TRBJ2-3; abundance: .; CDR3nt: TGCAGTGCTAGTAAAGGCGGGACCCACACAGATACGCAGTATTTT; CDR3aa: CSASKGGTHTDTQYF
d_gene: TRBD2; v_gene: TRBV20-1; j_gene: TRBJ2-3; abundance: many; CDR3nt: TGCAGTGCTCTCACGACTAGCGGGAGGGGGATAAACACAGATACGCAGTATTTT; CDR3aa: CSALTTSGRGINTDTQYF
d_gene: TRBD1; v_gene: TRBV11-2; j_gene: TRBJ2-1; abundance: .; CDR3nt: TGTGCCAGCAGCCTGAGGACAGGGGGATATAGGGGGCATGAGCAGTTCTTC; CDR3aa: CASSLRTGGYRGHEQFF
d_gene: .; v_gene: TRBV20-1; j_gene: TRBJ2-1; abundance: many; CDR3nt: TGCAGTGCTAGAGACCTCTTTATGTTCAATGAGCAGTTCTTC; CDR3aa: CSARDLFMFNEQFF
d_gene: TRBD2; v_gene: TRBV28; j_gene: TRBJ2-3; abundance: many; CDR3nt: TGTGCCAGCAGTTTATCGGGGGGGATCACAGATACGCAGTATTTT; CDR3aa: CASSLSGGITDTQYF
d_gene: .; v_gene: TRBV12-3/TRBV12-4; j_gene: TRBJ1-1; abundance: many; CDR3nt: TGTGCCAGCAGGGGTCCGATGAACACTGAAGCTTTCTTT; CDR3aa: CASRGPMNTEAFF
d_gene: .; v_gene: TRBV7-9; j_gene: TRBJ2-5; abundance: .; CDR3nt: TGTGCCAGCAGCTCTTCTGTTGCTTACCAAGAGACCCAGTACTTC; CDR3aa: CASSSSVAYQETQYF
d_gene: TRBD1; v_gene: TRBV20-1; j_gene: TRBJ1-1; abundance: many; CDR3nt: TGCAGTGCTGAACAGGGGGAAAAGGTTTTCTTT; CDR3aa: CSAEQGEKVFF
d_gene: TRBD1; v_gene: TRBV10-3; j_gene: TRBJ1-1; abundance: many; CDR3nt: TGTGCCATCAGTGAGTCAGGCAGGGGGGTAAAAGCTTTCTTT; CDR3aa: CAISESGRGVKAFF
d_gene: .; v_gene: TRBV28; j_gene: TRBJ1-4; abundance: many; CDR3nt: TGTGCCAGCGGGCGAACTGAAAAACTGTTTTTT; CDR3aa: CASGRTEKLFF
d_gene: .; v_gene: TRBV3-1; j_gene: TRBJ1-1; abundance: many; CDR3nt: TGTGCCAGCAGCCGGGGGCAGGAAGCTTTCTTT; CDR3aa: CASSRGQEAFF
d_gene: TRBD2; v_gene: TRBV18; j_gene: TRBJ2-1; abundance: few; CDR3nt: TGTGCCAGCTCACCCACCACTAGCGGGATGGGAGGTGAGCAGTTCTTC; CDR3aa: CASSPTTSGMGGEQFF
d_gene: .; v_gene: TRBV2; j_gene: TRBJ2-7; abundance: .; CDR3nt: TGTGCCATCAGTGATGTAGGCAGGGGGAGGTACGAGCAGTACTTC; CDR3aa: CAISDVGRGRYEQYF
d_gene: .; v_gene: TRBV2; j_gene: TRBJ1-1; abundance: .; CDR3nt: TGTGCCAGCAGCCCCTGGACACTGAACACTGAAGCTTTCTTT; CDR3aa: CASSPWTLNTEAFF
d_gene: .; v_gene: TRBV28; j_gene: TRBJ2-1; abundance: many; CDR3nt: TGTGCCAGCAGTGTTCTCCGGGTTAACAATGAGCAGTTCTTC; CDR3aa: CASSVLRVNNEQFF
d_gene: TRBD2; v_gene: TRBV5-1; j_gene: TRBJ2-1; abundance: .; CDR3nt: TGCGCCAGCAGCTTGGATCTCCTAGCGGGGGCCTACAATGAGCAGTTCTTC; CDR3aa: CASSLDLLAGAYNEQFF
d_gene: .; v_gene: TRBV20-1; j_gene: TRBJ2-7; abundance: .; CDR3nt: TGCAGTGCCCATGGTATCAGGCTTAGCGAGCGGTACTTC; CDR3aa: CSAHGIRLSERYF
d_gene: .; v_gene: TRBV3-1; j_gene: TRBJ2-7; abundance: .; CDR3nt: TGTGCCAGCAGTTATTACGGGAGATCCTACGAGCAGTACTTC; CDR3aa: CASSYYGRSYEQYF
d_gene: TRBD1; v_gene: TRBV29-1; j_gene: TRBJ2-7; abundance: few; CDR3nt: TGCAGCGTTACCGGGACAGGGTTGTCCGAGCAGTACTTC; CDR3aa: CSVTGTGLSEQYF
d_gene: .; v_gene: TRBV6-1; j_gene: TRBJ2-2; abundance: many; CDR3nt: TGTGCCACGGGCTCTAGCGTCACCGGGGAGCTGTTTTTT; CDR3aa: CATGSSVTGELFF
d_gene: .; v_gene: TRBV7-2; j_gene: TRBJ1-1; abundance: many; CDR3nt: TGTGCCAGCAGCTTAGCGCTAGGGGGGTACGCTGAAGCTTTCTTT; CDR3aa: CASSLALGGYAEAFF
d_gene: .; v_gene: TRBV28; j_gene: TRBJ1-1; abundance: many; CDR3nt: TGTGCCAGCAGTTACATTTCGGGCAACACTGAAGCTTTCTTT; CDR3aa: CASSYISGNTEAFF
d_gene: .; v_gene: TRBV20-1; j_gene: TRBJ2-6; abundance: .; CDR3nt: TGCAGTGCTAGAAGTATCGGGGCTGGGGGCAACGTCCTGACTTTC; CDR3aa: CSARSIGAGGNVLTF
d_gene: TRBD2; v_gene: TRBV5-4; j_gene: TRBJ2-1; abundance: .; CDR3nt: TGTGCCAGCAGCTCTCTAGCGGGAGGATGGAATGAGCAGTTCTTC; CDR3aa: CASSSLAGGWNEQFF